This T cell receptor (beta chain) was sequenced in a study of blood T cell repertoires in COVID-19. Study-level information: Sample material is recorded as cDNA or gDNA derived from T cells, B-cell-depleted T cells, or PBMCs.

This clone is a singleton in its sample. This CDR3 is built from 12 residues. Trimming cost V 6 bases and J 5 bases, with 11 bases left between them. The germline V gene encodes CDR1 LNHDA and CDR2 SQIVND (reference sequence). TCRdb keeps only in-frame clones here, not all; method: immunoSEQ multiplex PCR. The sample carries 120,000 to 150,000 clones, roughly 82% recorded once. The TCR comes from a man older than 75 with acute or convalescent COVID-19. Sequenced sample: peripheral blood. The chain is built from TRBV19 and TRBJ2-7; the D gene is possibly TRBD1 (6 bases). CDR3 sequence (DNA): TGTGCCAGTAGAGTGGGGGCGGACGAGCAGTACTTC. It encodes CASRVGADEQYF.